These T cell receptor beta chains were read from a single sample in a study of T cell changes during pregnancy in multiple sclerosis. The repertoire was sequenced with immunoSEQ multiplex PCR; TCRdb's copy has only in-frame clones and lacks some. Among about 77,000 clones listed, 85% to 95% were seen once. The input for sequencing was peripheral blood, taken after pregnancy. Receptors originate from a female donor in good health, enrolled as a control in a pregnancy study. The CDR3 runs from the conserved cysteine through the conserved F or W. The D gene is left open where the match is weak. Size is omitted from some rows. Given values are once, few, many or a class for expanded clones.

J,D,size,V,DNA,CDR3
TRBJ1-4,TRBD1,.,TRBV28,TGTGCCAGCAGTTCGGGACAGAGGAGCGAAAAACTGTTTTTT,CASSSGQRSEKLFF
TRBJ1-4,TRBD1,once,TRBV25-1,TGTGCCAGCAGTGTCACCGGGACAGGGGTATACGAAAAACTGTTTTTT,CASSVTGTGVYEKLFF
TRBJ2-1,TRBD2,.,TRBV28,TGTGCCAGCAGTCGTCCGGGACTAGCGGGATATGAGCAGTTCTTC,CASSRPGLAGYEQFF
TRBJ2-7,.,.,TRBV7-2,TGTGCCAGCAGCTTACAGGGTCTCGAGCAGTACTTC,CASSLQGLEQYF
TRBJ2-2,TRBD2,.,TRBV28,TGTGCCAGCAGTGCCCAGCTAGCGGGGGCAAACACCGGGGAGCTGTTTTTT,CASSAQLAGANTGELFF
TRBJ2-4,TRBD1,.,TRBV5-1,TGCGCCAGCAGCGTGGCCGGGACAGGGACACCCCAAAACATTCAGTACTTC,CASSVAGTGTPQNIQYF
TRBJ2-1,.,.,TRBV21-1,TGTGCCAGCAGCAAAGGTTATCTAGCGGGGTACGGTGAGCAGTTCTTC,CASSKGYLAGYGEQFF
TRBJ2-7,.,.,TRBV30,TGTGCCTGGAGTGTAGGGGTGGGGGGATCCTACGAGCAGTACTTC,CAWSVGVGGSYEQYF
TRBJ2-3,.,.,TRBV2,TGTGCCAGCAGTGGGCCGGCAGGGGCCGAGGGCACAGATACGCAGTATTTT,CASSGPAGAEGTDTQYF
TRBJ2-1,.,.,TRBV27,TGTGCCAGCAGCGAATTCCCTTCAAACTCGGATGAGCAGTTCTTC,CASSEFPSNSDEQFF
TRBJ2-7,.,.,TRBV27,TGTGCCAGCAGTGCGGACCTAGCGTGGGGGGTGGGCGAGCAGTACTTC,CASSADLAWGVGEQYF
TRBJ2-5,TRBD2,.,TRBV7-3,TGTGCCAGCAGCCCGAGCGGGGGCGGTGGGGAGACCCAGTACTTC,CASSPSGGGGETQYF
TRBJ2-7,.,once,TRBV6-1,TGTGCCAGCAGGCCTCAGGGCTCCTACGAGCAGTACTTC,CASRPQGSYEQYF
TRBJ1-2,.,.,TRBV5-4,TGTGCCAGCAGCTTAGCCGGGGTACAATCTGGCTACACCTTC,CASSLAGVQSGYTF
TRBJ1-2,.,.,TRBV14,TGTGCCAGCAGCCAAGCCGGGGGGTACGGCTATGGCTACACCTTC,CASSQAGGYGYGYTF
TRBJ2-2,.,.,TRBV2,TGTGCCAGCAGTGAAGCAAGGGGGAACACCGGGGAGCTGTTTTTT,CASSEARGNTGELFF
TRBJ1-1,.,once,TRBV7-9,TGTGCCAGCAGCATGACATCGAACACTGAAGCTTTCTTT,CASSMTSNTEAFF
TRBJ2-5,.,.,TRBV6-5,TGTGCCAGCAGCCTGGAGTCACAGGTGGAGACCCAGTACTTC,CASSLESQVETQYF
TRBJ2-5,.,.,TRBV5-1,TGCGCCAGCAGCTTGGGGGGTAGGGGACAAGAGACCCAGTACTTC,CASSLGGRGQETQYF
TRBJ1-2,TRBD1,.,TRBV23-1,TGCGCCAGCAGTCAATCTCGAAGGGACAGCTATGGCTACACCTTC,CASSQSRRDSYGYTF
TRBJ2-3,.,.,TRBV30,TGTGCCTGGAGCCCCTTCGGTCTCGGTCGGACAGATACGCAGTATTTT,CAWSPFGLGRTDTQYF
TRBJ1-2,TRBD1,.,TRBV6-5,TGTGCCAGCAGTTACGGACAGGGCGTTGGGGGCTACACCTTC,CASSYGQGVGGYTF
TRBJ2-3,.,few,TRBV28,TGTGCCAGCAGTGCCAGTGTGGATACGCAGTATTTT,CASSASVDTQYF
TRBJ1-2,.,.,TRBV6-5,TGTGCCACCTCCTGGACTGTTTTGGGATATGGCTACACCTTC,CATSWTVLGYGYTF
TRBJ2-1,TRBD1,.,TRBV18,TGTGCCAGCTCACTCCGACAGGGCAGCAATGAGCAGTTCTTC,CASSLRQGSNEQFF
TRBJ2-6,TRBD1,.,TRBV18,TGTGCCAGCTCACCACCGGACAGGGGGCCAGATGGGGCCAACGTCCTGACTTTC,CASSPPDRGPDGANVLTF
TRBJ2-1,TRBD2,.,TRBV15,TGTGCCACCAGCAGAGATAGCGGGGGGGCCAATGAGCAGTTCTTC,CATSRDSGGANEQFF
TRBJ2-1,TRBD2,.,TRBV19,TGTGCCAGTAGTATTACCCTAGCGGGAGGGCCTCAGTTCTTC,CASSITLAGGPQFF
TRBJ1-2,.,few,TRBV5-1,TGCGCCAGCAAGTTAAACAGTGCTAACTATGGCTACACCTTC,CASKLNSANYGYTF
TRBJ2-3,TRBD2,.,TRBV7-2,TGTGCCAGCAGCTTAGCTAGCGGGAGACGCACAGATACGCAGTATTTT,CASSLASGRRTDTQYF
TRBJ2-5,.,.,TRBV20-1,TGCAGTTTAGTCCAAGAGACCCAGTACTTC,CSLVQETQYF
TRBJ2-2,.,.,TRBV18,TGTGCCAGCTCACCCGCTGGAGGAGGCACCGGGGAGCTGTTTTTT,CASSPAGGGTGELFF
TRBJ1-1,.,.,TRBV18,TGTGCCAGCTCACCCCAGTTGGTTGACAGGCTGAACACTGAAGCTTTCTTT,CASSPQLVDRLNTEAFF
TRBJ1-1,TRBD1,once,TRBV27,TGTGCCAGTTCAACTTCAGGGGGCGGCACTGAAGCTTTCTTT,CASSTSGGGTEAFF
TRBJ2-7,TRBD2,.,TRBV6-5,TGTGCCAGCAGTTCCTTAGCGGGCCCCTCCTACGAGCAGTACTTC,CASSSLAGPSYEQYF
TRBJ2-1,TRBD1,.,TRBV18,TGTGCCAGCTCACCGACAGGGATAATACACAATGAGCAGTTCTTC,CASSPTGIIHNEQFF
TRBJ2-6,TRBD1,few,TRBV30,TGTGCCTGGAGGAGGGACAGGGCAAGATCTGGGGCCAACGTCCTGACTTTC,CAWRRDRARSGANVLTF
TRBJ1-3,.,.,TRBV6-5,TGTGCCAGCAGTTACTCCAGGGATCGAAACACCATATATTTT,CASSYSRDRNTIYF
TRBJ1-2,TRBD1,.,TRBV9,TGTGCCAGCAGCGGGGGACAGCTGACTTCTAACTATGGCTACACCTTC,CASSGGQLTSNYGYTF
TRBJ2-7,.,.,TRBV6-4,TGTGCCAGCAGTGACCGTACCGGGGAGGCGGGACTGATCTACGAGCAGTACTTC,CASSDRTGEAGLIYEQYF
TRBJ2-7,TRBD2,once,TRBV28,TGTGCCAGCAGTATCACTAGCGGGAGTGGCGAGCAGTACTTC,CASSITSGSGEQYF
TRBJ1-4,.,.,TRBV5-5,TGTGCCAGCAGCCAGGGCGCCCCGGCCGATGAAAAACTGTTTTTT,CASSQGAPADEKLFF
TRBJ2-3,TRBD2,.,TRBV28,TGTGCCAGCACCCTATTGGGACTAGCGGGAGGTGCGCAGTATTTT,CASTLLGLAGGAQYF
TRBJ1-1,TRBD1,.,TRBV6-1,TGTGCCAGCCAAAGACAGGGGGCGAGGAACACTGAAGCTTTCTTT,CASQRQGARNTEAFF
TRBJ2-5,.,.,TRBV19,TGTGCCAGTAGTATAGCCGACAGACAAGAGACCCAGTACTTC,CASSIADRQETQYF
TRBJ2-7,TRBD1,.,TRBV19,TGTGCCAGTAGTACGTCTAGGACAGGGTACTACGAGCAGTACTTC,CASSTSRTGYYEQYF
TRBJ2-2,.,.,TRBV5-1,TGCGCCAGCAGCTTGAGAGGGATCACCGGGGAGCTGTTTTTT,CASSLRGITGELFF
TRBJ2-7,.,.,TRBV6-5,TGTGCCAGCTCGTTCGACAGGAACTACGAGCAGTACTTC,CASSFDRNYEQYF
TRBJ1-2,.,once,TRBV19,TGTGCCAGTAGTGGGGCAGATAATAACTATGGCTACACCTTC,CASSGADNNYGYTF
TRBJ2-2,.,.,TRBV7-3,TGTGCCAGCAGGTCCGCCGGGACTCAGGGTCCCTCCGGGGAGCTGTTTTTT,CASRSAGTQGPSGELFF
TRBJ2-5,TRBD1,.,TRBV28,TGTGCCAGCAGTACGACAGGGGGCGGGGAGACCCAGTACTTC,CASSTTGGGETQYF
TRBJ2-3,TRBD2,.,TRBV27,TGTGCCAGCAGTTTCAGGCCTAGCGGGAGGGTGGCAGATACGCAGTATTTT,CASSFRPSGRVADTQYF
TRBJ2-5,.,.,TRBV2,TGTGCCAGCAGAGGAGTTCCAGAGACCCAGTACTTC,CASRGVPETQYF